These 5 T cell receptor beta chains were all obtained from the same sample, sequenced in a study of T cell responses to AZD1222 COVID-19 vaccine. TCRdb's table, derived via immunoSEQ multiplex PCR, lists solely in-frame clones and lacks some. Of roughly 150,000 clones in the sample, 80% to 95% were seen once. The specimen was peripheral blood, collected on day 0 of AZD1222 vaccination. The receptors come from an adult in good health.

CDR3: CASYSGLGEQFF. Written as DNA, the CDR3 is TGCGCCAGCTATTCGGGGCTCGGTGAGCAGTTCTTC. V and J are TRBV5-1 and TRBJ2-1; tentatively, D is TRBD1 or TRBD2 (5 bases each). The CDR3 spans 12 residues. Germline CDR1 SGHRS, CDR2 YFSETQ. Trimming stripped 7 bases from V and 9 bases from J, with 14 bases between.

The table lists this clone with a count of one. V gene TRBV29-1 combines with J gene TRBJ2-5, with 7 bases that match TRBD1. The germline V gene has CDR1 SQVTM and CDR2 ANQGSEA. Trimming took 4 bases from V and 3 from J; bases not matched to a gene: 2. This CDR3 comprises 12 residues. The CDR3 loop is CSVGQGEETQYF. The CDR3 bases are TGCAGCGTTGGACAGGGAGAAGAGACCCAGTACTTC. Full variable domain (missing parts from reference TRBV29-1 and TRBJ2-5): SAVISQKPSRDICQRGTSLTIQCQVDSQVTMMFWYRQQPGQSLTLIATANQGSEATYESGFVIDKFPISRPNLTFSTLTVSNMSPEDSSIYLCSVGQGEETQYFGPGTRLLVL.

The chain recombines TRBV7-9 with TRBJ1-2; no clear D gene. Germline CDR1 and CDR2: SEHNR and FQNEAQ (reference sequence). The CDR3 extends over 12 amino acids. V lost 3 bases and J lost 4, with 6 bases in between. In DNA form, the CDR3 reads TGTGCCAGCAGCTTGAACGTCTATGGCTACACCTTC. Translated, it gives CASSLNVYGYTF.

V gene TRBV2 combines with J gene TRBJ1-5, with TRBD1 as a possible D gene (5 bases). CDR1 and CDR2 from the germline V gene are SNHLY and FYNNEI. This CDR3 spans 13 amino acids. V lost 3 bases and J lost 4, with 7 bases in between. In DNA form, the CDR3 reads TGTGCCAGCAGTGAGACAGCGAATCAGCCCCAGCATTTT. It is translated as CASSETANQPQHF.

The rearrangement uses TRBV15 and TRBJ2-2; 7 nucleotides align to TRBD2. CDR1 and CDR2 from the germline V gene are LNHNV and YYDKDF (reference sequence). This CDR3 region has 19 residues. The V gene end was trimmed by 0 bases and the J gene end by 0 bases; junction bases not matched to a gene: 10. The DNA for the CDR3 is TGTGCCACCAGCAGAGATCTGGGAGGCGGGAGTGCGAACACCGGGGAGCTGTTTTTT. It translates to CATSRDLGGGSANTGELFF.